Described below is a single T cell receptor (beta chain) sequence and its context. Profiling relied on immunoSEQ multiplex PCR, and the TCRdb table lists in-frame clones only, not all of them. The data show more than 85,000 clones, with almost 80% seen just once and approximately 9.8% held by the top ten. The data are from a study of blood T cell repertoires in COVID-19. On the study more broadly: The United States, Italy and Spain supplied acute and convalescent COVID-19 samples. Nucleic acid was either cDNA or gDNA, and it came from T cells, B-cell-depleted T cells, or PBMCs.

The clonotype comes from a man in his 60s with active or convalescent COVID-19. Source material: peripheral blood.

The CDR3 DNA is TGTGCCAGCAGTTCTATTACTTCCGGGACAGGAAATGGCTACACCTTC. Translating gives CASSSITSGTGNGYTF. The chain uses TRBV28 and TRBJ1-2; TRBD1 matches at 8 bases. Germline CDR1 is MDHEN and CDR2 is SYDVKM. The CDR3 extends over 16 amino acids. Losses at the gene ends were 4 bases for V and 6 bases for J; bases not matched to a gene: 13.